The 20 T cell receptor beta chains below come from one sample, sequenced in a study of CD8 T cells in ankylosing spondylitis. TCRdb independently ran MiXCR on the 5' RACE reads; one entry per CDR3 protein. In the table there are 180,000 or so distinct CDR3 sequences, roughly 10% of which are singletons. Sequenced material: blood, either unsorted or a sorted T cell fraction (not recorded which). The receptor source for this set is a male donor with ankylosing spondylitis or in good health (not recorded which).

This clonotype was detected ten times or more. The chain couples TRBV7-9 to TRBJ2-1; a weak D match, TRBD1 (5 bases). The CDR3 consists of 17 residues. Trimming left V 1 base short and J 7 bases short, with 20 bases between. CDR1 and CDR2 from the germline V gene are SEHNR and FQNEAQ (reference sequence). As DNA, the CDR3 is TGTGCCAGCAGCTTAGGGGCCCAGGGTCGATTGGGGAATGAGCAGTTCTTC. This gives the protein CASSLGAQGRLGNEQFF.

This clonotype was counted at least ten times. The rearrangement links TRBV11-2 to TRBJ1-1; D is possibly TRBD1 (6 bases). CDR3 length: 16 residues. Germline V gene sequence: CDR1 SGHAT, CDR2 FQNNGV. The V gene lost 2 bases and the J gene lost 2 bases, with 15 bases spanning the gap. The CDR3: CASSLRLGGANTEAFF. The CDR3 DNA reads TGTGCCAGCAGCTTAAGGTTGGGGGGGGCCAACACTGAAGCTTTCTTT. Together with reference TRBV11-2 and TRBJ1-1, the CDR3 gives the full variable domain: EAGVAQSPRYKIIEKRQSVAFWCNPISGHATLYWYQQILGQGPKLLIQFQNNGVVDDSQLPKDRFSAERLKGVDSTLKIQPAKLEDSAVYLCASSLRLGGANTEAFFGQGTRLTVV.

This clonotype was counted at least ten times. The chain employs TRBV12-3 or TRBV12-4 and TRBJ1-2; 8 bases match TRBD1. V gave up 5 bases and J gave up 4 bases; unmatched junction bases: 6. CDR3 length: 14 amino acids. CDR3 in DNA: TGTGCCAGCAGTCCGCGGACAGGGACCTATGGCTACACCTTC. Translating it yields CASSPRTGTYGYTF.

This clonotype was seen a few times. This chain uses TRBV5-1 with TRBJ2-2; D gene ambiguous. V dropped 6 bases and J dropped 3 bases, with 12 bases sitting between them. CDR1 and CDR2 from the germline V gene are SGHRS and YFSETQ. The CDR3 is 14 residues long. CDR3 amino acids: CASTRGTDTGELFF. The CDR3 DNA reads as TGCGCCAGCACCCGTGGCACAGACACCGGGGAGCTGTTTTTT.

This clonotype was seen many times. CDR3: CASALGESGELFF. As DNA, the CDR3 is TGTGCCAGCGCCCTGGGAGAGAGCGGGGAGCTGTTTTTT. The chain combines TRBV12-3 or TRBV12-4 with TRBJ2-2; maybe TRBD2 (5 bases). CDR3 size: 13 residues. The V end lost 8 bases, the J end lost 7 bases, and 14 bases lay between the germline ends.

This clonotype was counted many times. V usage is TRBV29-1 and J usage is TRBJ2-7; 7 positions agree with TRBD1. Germline V CDR1 and CDR2: SQVTM, ANQGSEA. Trimming cost V 2 bases and J 4 bases; bases outside gene matches: 8. CDR3 length: 14 residues. Here the CDR3 reads CSVEKTGLTYEQYF. In DNA form, the CDR3 reads TGCAGCGTTGAAAAGACAGGGCTAACTTACGAGCAGTACTTC.

At least ten counts were recorded for this clonotype. This chain connects TRBV9 to TRBJ2-3, with D possibly being TRBD2 (6 bases). V lost 2 bases and J 4 bases, leaving 11 bases between the germline ends. Looked up from germline, CDR1 is SGDLS and CDR2 is YYNGEE. The CDR3 extends over 14 amino acids. The chain's CDR3 is CASSVEGRADTQYF. CDR3 DNA sequence: TGTGCCAGCAGCGTGGAGGGCCGGGCAGATACGCAGTATTTT.

This clonotype has at least ten counts. CDR3 bases: TGTGCCAGCAGTTCCTTTAACACCGGGGAGCTGTTTTTT. It translates to CASSSFNTGELFF. The rearrangement links TRBV27 to TRBJ2-2; D gene uncertain. Trimming took 4 bases from V and 2 from J, leaving 5 bases between them. This CDR3 contains 13 residues. From germline, CDR1 is MNHEY and CDR2 SMNVEV (reference sequence).

Only a few counts were recorded for this clonotype. The chain has TRBV7-2 and TRBJ1-2; D not certain. Trimming took 7 bases from V and 2 from J, leaving 17 bases between them. Per the germline V gene, CDR1 is SGHTA and CDR2 is FQGNSA. The CDR3 sequence is 15 residues long. Here the CDR3 reads CASIKFGDGNYGYTF. DNA of the CDR3: TGTGCCAGCATAAAGTTTGGAGACGGGAACTATGGCTACACCTTC.

This clonotype was counted many times. The chain carries TRBV7-7 and TRBJ2-7; possible D gene TRBD1, 5 bases. V dropped 6 bases and J dropped 6 bases, with 15 bases sitting between them. The CDR3 is made up of 13 amino acids. Per the germline V gene, CDR1 is SSHAT and CDR2 is FNYEAQ (reference sequence). Here the CDR3 DNA reads TGTGCCAGCAGTTCCGACCAGGGTGGCGAGCAGTACTTC. Amino acid sequence: CASSSDQGGEQYF.

This clonotype has at least ten counts. The genes are TRBV5-1 and TRBJ2-1, with 7 bases lining up with TRBD2. This CDR3 region has 16 residues. The ends lost 0 bases at V and 5 bases at J; junction bases unmatched: 8. The germline V gene has CDR1 SGHRS and CDR2 YFSETQ. The CDR3 nucleotides read TGCGCCAGCAGCTTGGTTGTGGGAGGGTCGAACAATGAGCAGTTCTTC. Amino acid sequence: CASSLVVGGSNNEQFF.

This clonotype was seen at least ten times. V gene TRBV5-1 combines with J gene TRBJ2-2, with D hard to call. The V gene's germline CDR1 is SGHRS and CDR2 YFSETQ. V lost 2 bases to trimming and J lost 0 bases, with 5 bases between them. The CDR3 consists of 14 residues. The CDR3 sequence is CASSFGPNTGELFF. The CDR3 region has the DNA TGCGCCAGCAGCTTTGGACCGAACACCGGGGAGCTGTTTTTT.

In its sample, this clonotype was seen many times. This chain joins TRBV5-1 and TRBJ2-1, with 9 bases identical to TRBD1. From germline, CDR1 is SGHRS and CDR2 YFSETQ. The CDR3 is made up of 15 amino acids. V dropped 6 bases and J dropped 8; count of bases not matched to a gene: 12. The CDR3 protein is CASKTGQGSEDEQFF. The DNA of the CDR3 is TGCGCCAGCAAGACCGGACAGGGGAGTGAGGATGAGCAGTTCTTC.

V usage is TRBV25-1 and J usage is TRBJ2-7, with D maybe TRBD1 (5 bases). CDR3 length: 14 amino acids. CDR1 and CDR2 from the germline V gene are MGHDK and SYGVNS. V dropped 1 base and J dropped 3 bases, with 10 bases sitting between them. The CDR3 reads CASSEFDRNYEQYF. The CDR3 coding sequence is TGTGCCAGCAGTGAATTCGACAGAAACTACGAGCAGTACTTC.

Ten or more counts support this clonotype. V usage is TRBV10-2 and J usage is TRBJ2-5; D is possibly TRBD1 (6 bases). The CDR3 consists of 13 residues. Looked up from germline, CDR1 is WSHSY and CDR2 is SAAADI. The V gene lost 6 bases and the J gene lost 1 base, with 9 bases spanning the gap. CDR3 bases: TGCGCCAGCAGACAGGGCCTCCAAGAGACCCAGTACTTC. Residues: CASRQGLQETQYF.

This clonotype was recorded a few times. This chain connects TRBV7-8 to TRBJ2-2, with D maybe TRBD2 (6 bases). V lost 4 bases and J lost 1, with 13 bases in between. Germline CDR1 is SGHVS and CDR2 is FQNEAQ. The CDR3 contains 16 residues. The CDR3 loop reads CASSSRISGNTGELFF. CDR3 DNA: TGTGCCAGCAGCTCCCGGATTAGCGGGAACACCGGGGAGCTGTTTTTT.

As concerns this clonotype: A much larger clone differs from this one at a single base, so this may be a read error. V gene TRBV18 combines with J gene TRBJ2-2; the D gene is possibly TRBD1 (6 bases). CDR3 length equals 16 residues. Germline CDR1 is KGHSH and CDR2 is LQKENI. The DNA for the CDR3 is TGTGCCAACTCAGAACTTCCAGGGGCGAACACCGGGGAGCTGTTTTTT. Translating it yields CANSELPGANTGELFF.

The V call is TRBV11-3, the J call TRBJ2-1; D gene unclear. The CDR3 sequence is 12 residues long. The ends were cut back, 3 bases at V and 3 bases at J, with 3 bases in the middle. Germline V lookup: CDR1 SGHNT, CDR2 YENEEA. The DNA of the CDR3 is TGTGCCAGCAGCTTTAGCTACAATGAGCAGTTCTTC. Translating gives CASSFSYNEQFF.

This clonotype occurred many times. This sequence joins TRBV5-1 and TRBJ2-7; no clear D. Germline V gene lookup returns CDR1 SGHRS and CDR2 YFSETQ. The CDR3 sequence is 14 residues long. Deletions cut 2 bases from V and 1 base from J, with 10 bases between. The CDR3 coding sequence is TGCGCCAGCAGCTTAGGCTTTGGATCCTACGAGCAGTACTTC. Its protein product is CASSLGFGSYEQYF.

The chain couples TRBV28 to TRBJ2-3; D gene ambiguous. The CDR3 totals 13 residues. The germline V gene encodes CDR1 MDHEN and CDR2 SYDVKM. With 6 bases removed from V and 0 bases from J, the gap between germline ends came to 7 bases. CDR3 in amino acids: CASRAPSTDTQYF. CDR3 bases: TGTGCCAGCAGGGCCCCTAGCACAGATACGCAGTATTTT. Looking up the rest from reference TRBV28 and TRBJ2-3 gives the full variable domain: DVKVTQSSRYLVKRTGEKVFLECVQDMDHENMFWYRQDPGLGLRLIYFSYDVKMKEKGDIPEGYSVSREKKERFSLILESASTNQTSMYLCASRAPSTDTQYFGPGTRLTVL.